What follows are 5 T cell receptor beta chains derived from one specimen sequenced in a study of shared clonotypes between healthy human individuals. Measured with immunoSEQ multiplex PCR; TCRdb has only the in-frame clones, and not every one. The data show 2 million to 3 million clones, with under 95% seen just once and roughly 0.39% held by the top ten. Material for sequencing was naive CD4+ T cells from PBMCs. The subset: CD45RA+ positively selected. The receptor set was obtained from a young man in good health. Some clones in this sample may be carry-over from other donors' samples.

This chain connects TRBV28 to TRBJ1-1, with 7 bases that match TRBD1. Looked up from germline, CDR1 is MDHEN and CDR2 is SYDVKM. The V and J ends lost 4 bases and 5 bases, in that order; junction bases with no gene match: 13. The CDR3 contains 16 residues. CDR3 in DNA: TGTGCCAGCAGTTCCGGGACAGCTACTCGGAGGACTGAAGCTTTCTTT. This codes for CASSSGTATRRTEAFF.

The chain uses TRBV10-1 and TRBJ1-1; 9 bases fit TRBD1. The junction had 20 bases not matched to a gene; V was cut back by 8 bases and J by 1 base. CDR1 and CDR2 (germline): WNHNN, SYGVQD (reference sequence). This CDR3 spans 19 amino acids. CDR3: CASVRIYGTGSPENTEAFF. CDR3 in DNA: TGCGCCAGCGTTAGGATATACGGGACAGGGTCCCCCGAGAACACTGAAGCTTTCTTT.

The J gene is TRBJ2-3, the V gene TRBV7-2; D could derive from TRBD1 or TRBD2 (5 bases each). CDR3 size: 14 residues. The V gene lost 6 bases and the J gene lost 6 bases, with 16 bases spanning the gap. Germline assignment: CDR1 SGHTA and CDR2 FQGNSA. The CDR3 DNA follows: TGTGCCAGCAGGGCCGGGACCGCGGCGGATACGCAGTATTTT. It is translated as CASRAGTAADTQYF.

V usage is TRBV6-1 and J usage is TRBJ2-7; 14 bases map to TRBD2. Trimming took 3 bases from V and 6 from J; bases not matched to a gene: 16. CDR3 length equals 19 residues. Looked up from germline, CDR1 is MNHNS and CDR2 is SASEGT. The CDR3 is CASSDLGTSGSPPFGEQYF. The CDR3 nucleotides read TGTGCCAGCAGTGACCTCGGGACTAGCGGGAGTCCCCCGTTCGGCGAGCAGTACTTC.

CDR3 region: CASVGTGGRYEQYF. CDR3 coding DNA: TGTGCCAGCGTGGGGACAGGGGGTCGGTACGAGCAGTACTTC. The chain employs TRBV6-6 and TRBJ2-7; TRBD1 matches at 11 bases. The CDR3 has 14 residues. Unmatched junction bases numbered 7, after V lost 8 bases and J lost 4 bases. CDR1 is MNHNY, CDR2 SVGAGI, per germline (reference sequence).